This T cell receptor (beta chain) was recorded in a study of OX40 agonist ivuxolimab in advanced cancers. The table came from immunoSEQ multiplex PCR; TCRdb's copy has only in-frame clones and leaves some out. The sample lists tens of thousands of clones, about 88% seen once, with over 15% in the top ten. The sequence was obtained from an adult with an advanced solid tumor such as melanoma, head and neck, liver or kidney cancer. The starting material was CD4+ or CD8+ T cells sorted from blood, obtained in a trial of the OX40 agonist ivuxolimab.

The CDR3 bases are TGTGCCAGCAGCTTAGGTTCTAGCGGGTGTCGTCACTCCTACAATGAGCAGTTCTTC. It yields the protein CASSLGSSGCRHSYNEQFF. The chain couples TRBV7-6 to TRBJ2-1; TRBD2 agrees at 8 bases. The CDR3 extends over 19 amino acids. The trim removed 1 base at V and 0 bases at J, leaving 11 bases unmatched. Germline CDR1 SGHVS, CDR2 FNYEAQ.